This TCR beta chain stems from a study of T cells in Graves' hyperthyroidism and ophthalmopathy. About this clonotype itself: Antigen specificity is unknown.

Amplified TCR beta CDR3 regions derived from RNA transcripts. The HTBI primer set drove a first-round RT-PCR of the TCR CDR3. TCRdb called the multiplex PCR reads again in MiXCR, with one record for every CDR3 protein. In the table there are approximately 430,000 distinct CDR3 sequences, approximately 15% of which are singletons. Overall study findings and caveats: Prediction of ophthalmopathy progression came a median 6.5 months pre-onset.

V was pared by 5 bases and J by 15 bases, with 26 bases between. The CDR3 consists of 14 residues. Per germline, CDR1 DFQATT and CDR2 SNEGSKA (reference sequence). The TCR originated in a woman under 30 with Graves' hyperthyroidism. The rearrangement uses TRBV20-1 and TRBJ1-5, with D tentatively TRBD1 (6 bases). The sample consisted of blood. The CDR3 coding sequence is TGCAGTGCTTCTGAAGGGGGATCTATCCTAGGGCGGCATTTT. Its translation is CSASEGGSILGRHF.